This TCR beta chain originates from a study of shared clonotypes between healthy human individuals. CD45RA-negative memory and CD45RA+ naive subsets were split from the CD4+ cells. This CDR3 has 15 amino acids. Germline CDR1 and CDR2: SEHNR and FQNEAQ (reference sequence). Trimming removed 8 bases at V and 0 bases at J, with 13 bases between. Produced via immunoSEQ multiplex PCR; TCRdb's table is partial and in-frame only. The table shows roughly 2.4 million clones, with approximately 96% occurring only once. V is TRBV7-9 and J is TRBJ2-2; TRBD1 or TRBD2 may be the D gene (6 bases each). Sequenced sample: naive CD4+ T cells sorted from blood. Subset: CD45RA+ positively selected. The origin of this receptor is a man aged 18-30 years in good health. The CDR3 DNA follows: TGTGCCAGCGTTCGGGGGACAACGAACACCGGGGAGCTGTTTTTT. Its translation: CASVRGTTNTGELFF.